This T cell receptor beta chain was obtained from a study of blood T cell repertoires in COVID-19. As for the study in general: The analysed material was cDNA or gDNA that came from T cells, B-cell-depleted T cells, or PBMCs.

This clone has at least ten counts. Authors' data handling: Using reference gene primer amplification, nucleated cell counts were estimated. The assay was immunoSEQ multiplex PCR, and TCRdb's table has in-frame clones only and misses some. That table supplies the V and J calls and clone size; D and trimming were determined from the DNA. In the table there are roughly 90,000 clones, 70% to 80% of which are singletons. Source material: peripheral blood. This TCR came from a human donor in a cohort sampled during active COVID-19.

CDR3 sequence (DNA): TGTGCCAGCAGTTCTCCGGGACAGTCCTTCTACGAGCAGTACTTC. This gives the protein CASSSPGQSFYEQYF. The chain joins TRBV6-5 to TRBJ2-7; the match to TRBD1 covers 7 bases. The CDR3 loop spans 15 amino acids. Germline lookup yields CDR1 MNHEY and CDR2 SVGAGI. V shed 4 bases, J shed 3 bases, and the junction held 9 bases outside the gene matches.